A selection of T cell receptor beta chains follows, all from one sample in a study of cytomegalovirus exposure and HLA in healthy donors. Method: immunoSEQ multiplex PCR; TCRdb's copy keeps in-frame clones and lacks some. This table holds some 190,000 clones, more than 65% found once. Sequencing was carried out using PBMCs. These receptors came from a woman in her 30s in good health and CMV-seropositive. Both conserved end residues are part of each CDR3. D genes are given only for firm matches. Not every row has a clone size; where given, it reads once, few, many or a size class.

>-|-|TRBV28|TRBJ1-5
CASSGLAPNQPQHF
TGTGCCAGCAGCGGCTTAGCTCCCAATCAGCCCCAGCATTTT
>-|-|TRBV4-2|TRBJ1-4
CASSQDRGYEKLFF
TGTGCCAGCAGCCAAGATAGAGGGTACGAAAAACTGTTTTTT
>-|TRBD1|TRBV27|TRBJ2-7
CASSLSGWQGASYEQYF
TGTGCCAGCAGTTTATCGGGGTGGCAGGGGGCCTCCTACGAGCAGTACTTC
>-|TRBD1|TRBV5-6|TRBJ2-2
CASSYDGTANTGELFF
TGTGCCAGCAGCTATGACGGGACAGCTAACACCGGGGAGCTGTTTTTT
>-|-|TRBV5-1|TRBJ2-7
CASSTYEQYF
TGCGCCAGCAGCACATACGAGCAGTACTTC
>once|-|TRBV28|TRBJ1-1
CASSFGSWGANTEAFF
TGTGCCAGCAGTTTCGGTAGCTGGGGCGCGAACACTGAAGCTTTCTTT
>-|TRBD2|TRBV7-8|TRBJ2-3
CASTPSGGSDTQYF
TGTGCCAGCACCCCCAGCGGGGGATCAGATACGCAGTATTTT
>-|TRBD1|TRBV9|TRBJ2-2
CASSTRPTGGYRTGELFF
TGTGCCAGCAGCACCCGACCTACAGGGGGCTATCGAACCGGGGAGCTGTTTTTT
>-|TRBD2|TRBV5-6|TRBJ2-7
CASSPGGYREQYF
TGTGCCAGCAGCCCCGGGGGGTATCGCGAGCAGTACTTC
>-|-|TRBV4-1|TRBJ2-3
CASSQARDSIRTDTQYF
TGCGCCAGCAGCCAGGCCCGGGACTCGATTCGCACAGATACGCAGTATTTT
>-|-|TRBV7-2|TRBJ2-1
CASSGSPGSYNEQFF
TGTGCCAGCAGCGGAAGTCCAGGGTCCTACAATGAGCAGTTCTTC
>-|-|TRBV28|TRBJ1-2
CASRLRNNYGYTF
TGTGCCAGCCGACTCCGGAACAACTATGGCTACACCTTC
>-|-|TRBV7-3|TRBJ1-1
CASSLKGLNTEAFF
TGTGCCAGCAGCTTAAAGGGGCTGAACACTGAAGCTTTCTTT
>-|-|TRBV7-2|TRBJ2-5
CASSLNLRGLRGTQYF
TGTGCCAGCAGCCTCAACCTACGCGGCCTTAGGGGGACCCAGTACTTC
>-|TRBD2|TRBV7-2|TRBJ2-3
CASSEHHFSGSTDTQYF
TGTGCCAGCAGCGAACACCACTTTAGCGGGAGCACAGATACGCAGTATTTT
>-|TRBD1|TRBV7-6|TRBJ1-1
CASSQRRGLTEAFF
TGTGCCAGCAGCCAACGCAGGGGGTTAACTGAAGCTTTCTTT
>few|TRBD1|TRBV7-9|TRBJ1-4
CSSSFRGLKLFF
TGTTCCAGCAGCTTTAGGGGGCTGAAACTGTTTTTT
>-|-|TRBV18|TRBJ1-6
CASSPGEGSNSPLHF
TGTGCCAGCTCACCAGGGGAGGGTTCTAATTCACCCCTCCACTTT
>-|TRBD1|TRBV10-3|TRBJ1-6
CAISPTGASGSPLHF
TGTGCCATCAGCCCGACAGGGGCCAGCGGTTCACCCCTCCACTTT
>-|-|TRBV6-5|TRBJ2-1
CASSPTGYNEQFF
TGTGCCAGCAGTCCGACAGGATACAATGAGCAGTTCTTC
>-|TRBD1|TRBV7-9|TRBJ1-2
CASRMGQGISGYTF
TGTGCCAGCAGGATGGGACAGGGGATTAGTGGCTACACCTTC
>-|TRBD1|TRBV19|TRBJ2-7
CASSRTGELYEQYF
TGTGCCAGTAGCCGGACAGGGGAGCTCTACGAGCAGTACTTC
>-|-|TRBV7-8|TRBJ1-1
CASSSRVNTEAFF
TGTGCCAGCAGCTCTCGGGTGAACACTGAAGCTTTCTTT
>-|TRBD2|TRBV4-2|TRBJ2-1
CASSPPSAGGSYNEQFF
TGTGCCAGCAGCCCCCCCTCTGCGGGGGGCTCCTACAATGAGCAGTTCTTC
>-|TRBD1|TRBV2|TRBJ2-1
CASSPQGFYNEQFF
TGTGCCAGCAGCCCACAGGGGTTCTACAATGAGCAGTTCTTC
>-|-|TRBV10-3|TRBJ1-4
CAISAVESRGEKLFF
TGTGCCATCAGTGCCGTGGAGAGCCGCGGCGAAAAACTGTTTTTT
>-|-|TRBV4-3|TRBJ2-5
CASSSDPLGGRQETQYF
TGCGCCAGCAGCTCCGACCCCCTGGGTGGGAGACAAGAGACCCAGTACTTC
>-|TRBD1|TRBV6-5|TRBJ1-3
CASRPGGGGNTIYF
TGTGCCAGCAGACCAGGGGGCGGTGGAAACACCATATATTTT
>-|-|TRBV13|TRBJ2-1
CASIAYSRRYNEQFF
TGTGCCAGCATCGCCTACAGCCGGCGCTACAATGAGCAGTTCTTC
>-|TRBD1|TRBV4-3|TRBJ1-2
CASSQALPGQSDYGYTF
TGCGCCAGCAGCCAAGCCCTACCGGGACAGTCGGACTATGGCTACACCTTC
>-|TRBD1|TRBV2|TRBJ1-3
CASREQGVSSGNTIYF
TGTGCCAGCAGAGAACAGGGGGTGAGCTCTGGAAACACCATATATTTT
>-|-|TRBV2|TRBJ2-7
CASSPGTTEYEQYF
TGTGCCAGCAGTCCCGGGACAACCGAGTACGAGCAGTACTTC
>-|TRBD1|TRBV2|TRBJ1-6
CASRMGTGRGSPLHF
TGTGCCAGCAGGATGGGGACAGGTCGGGGTTCACCCCTCCACTTT
>-|TRBD2|TRBV23-1|TRBJ2-1
CASSQYGLEEYNEQFF
TGCGCCAGCAGTCAATACGGACTAGAGGAATACAATGAGCAGTTCTTC
>-|TRBD1|TRBV4-1|TRBJ1-6
CASSQPGDRVNSPLHF
TGCGCCAGCAGCCAACCCGGGGACAGGGTTAATTCACCCCTCCACTTT
>-|-|TRBV27|TRBJ1-2
CASSTTGNYGYTF
TGTGCCAGCAGTACCACAGGGAACTATGGCTACACCTTC
>once|-|TRBV6-5|TRBJ1-1
CASRRPNTEAFF
TGTGCCAGCCGTCGTCCGAACACTGAAGCTTTCTTT
>-|-|TRBV4-1|TRBJ2-7
CASSTQDPDYEQYF
TGCGCCAGCAGCACACAGGACCCTGACTACGAGCAGTACTTC
>-|TRBD1|TRBV28|TRBJ2-2
CASRNRGNTGELFF
TGTGCCAGCAGGAACAGGGGAAACACCGGGGAGCTGTTTTTT
>-|-|TRBV6-5|TRBJ2-7
CASSYRGASSSYEQYF
TGTGCCAGCAGTTACCGCGGGGCTTCCAGCTCCTACGAGCAGTACTTC
>-|TRBD1|TRBV7-2|TRBJ1-5
CASSWGQGAARGQPQHF
TGTGCCAGCAGCTGGGGACAGGGGGCGGCCCGAGGTCAGCCCCAGCATTTT
>-|-|TRBV27|TRBJ2-5
CASSPQSSETQYF
TGTGCCAGCAGCCCTCAAAGCTCGGAGACCCAGTACTTC
>-|-|TRBV28|TRBJ1-6
CASSLRLIGPNSPLHF
TGTGCCAGCAGTCTCCGCCTAATTGGTCCGAATTCACCCCTCCACTTT
>-|-|TRBV11-3|TRBJ2-7
CASSSLSEQYF
TGTGCCAGCAGCTCCCTCTCCGAGCAGTACTTC
>-|-|TRBV10-3|TRBJ1-5
CASSPGGNQPQHF
TGTGCCTCCTCCCCGGGGGGCAATCAGCCCCAGCATTTT
>-|TRBD2|TRBV9|TRBJ2-1
CASSVALAGGLEQFF
TGTGCCAGCAGCGTAGCTTTAGCGGGGGGACTTGAGCAGTTCTTC
>once|TRBD1|TRBV9|TRBJ1-2
CASSPRQGTNYGYTF
TGTGCCAGCAGCCCACGACAGGGGACTAACTATGGCTACACCTTC
>-|TRBD2|TRBV9|TRBJ2-5
CASSGTSPKETQYF
TGTGCCAGCAGTGGGACTAGCCCCAAAGAGACCCAGTACTTC
>-|TRBD1|TRBV7-2|TRBJ2-7
CASSADRGWYEQYF
TGTGCCAGCAGCGCCGACAGGGGTTGGTACGAGCAGTACTTC
>-|TRBD1|TRBV19|TRBJ2-1
CASSVTGGYNEQFF
TGTGCCAGTAGTGTTACAGGGGGGTACAATGAGCAGTTCTTC
>-|-|TRBV27|TRBJ1-6
CASSATGLTYNSPLHF
TGTGCCAGCAGTGCTACAGGGCTTACCTATAATTCACCCCTCCACTTT
>-|-|TRBV5-1|TRBJ2-2
CASSSPKPGDTGELFF
TGCGCCAGCAGCTCCCCGAAACCAGGGGACACCGGGGAGCTGTTTTTT
>-|-|TRBV7-2|TRBJ2-7
CASSLSYEQYF
TGTGCCAGCAGCCTTTCCTACGAGCAGTACTTC
>few|-|TRBV9|TRBJ1-1
CASSAGPEVNTEAFF
TGTGCCAGCAGCGCCGGCCCAGAGGTCAACACTGAAGCTTTCTTT
>-|-|TRBV28|TRBJ1-1
CASGVGTDTEAFF
TGTGCCAGCGGGGTGGGGACTGACACTGAAGCTTTCTTT
>few|-|TRBV2|TRBJ1-2
CASSDVGYTF
TGTGCCAGCAGTGACGTGGGCTACACCTTC
>-|-|TRBV7-2|TRBJ2-5
CASSLTFEATQYF
TGTGCCAGCAGCTTAACTTTCGAGGCGACCCAGTACTTC
>-|TRBD1|TRBV29-1|TRBJ2-3
CSVRQGASTDTQYF
TGCAGCGTACGACAGGGGGCTAGCACAGATACGCAGTATTTT
>-|TRBD1|TRBV7-9|TRBJ1-2
CASSLEGGQGNYGYTF
TGTGCCAGCAGCTTAGAGGGGGGACAGGGGAATTATGGCTACACCTTC
>few|TRBD1|TRBV5-6|TRBJ1-6
CASSLGTGRANSPLHF
TGTGCCAGCAGCCTTGGGACAGGGAGGGCTAATTCACCCCTCCACTTT